This TCR beta chain was captured in a study of cytomegalovirus exposure and HLA in healthy donors. With 60 Vbeta and 13 Jbeta primers, the PCR was carried out. The data were produced by immunoSEQ multiplex PCR, yet TCRdb's version contains in-frame clones alone and is incomplete. Among about 150,000 clones listed, about 80% were seen once. The V gene's germline CDR1 is LGHNA and CDR2 YSLEER. The CDR3 has 17 amino acids. The germline V and J ends were trimmed by 4 bases and 3 bases, with 21 bases remaining between them. J is TRBJ1-2 and V is TRBV4-3; TRBD1 is a possible D gene (5 bases). Sequences were obtained from PBMCs. The TCR sequence derives from a woman between 40 and 50 years old in good health and CMV-seronegative. The CDR3 here is CASSLKWDSKGHYGYTF. The CDR3 coding sequence is TGCGCCAGCAGCCTGAAATGGGACTCGAAGGGGCACTATGGCTACACCTTC.